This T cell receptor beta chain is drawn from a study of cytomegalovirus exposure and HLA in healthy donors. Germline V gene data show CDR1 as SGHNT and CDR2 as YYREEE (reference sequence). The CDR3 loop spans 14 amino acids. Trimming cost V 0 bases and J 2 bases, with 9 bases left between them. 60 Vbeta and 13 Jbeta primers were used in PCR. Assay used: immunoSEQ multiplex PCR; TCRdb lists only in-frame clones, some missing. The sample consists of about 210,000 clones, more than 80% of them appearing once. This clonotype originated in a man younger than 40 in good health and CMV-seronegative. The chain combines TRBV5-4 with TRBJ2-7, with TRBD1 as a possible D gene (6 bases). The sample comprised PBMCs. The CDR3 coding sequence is TGTGCCAGCAGCTTGGAGTCAGGGGCCTACGAGCAGTACTTC. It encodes CASSLESGAYEQYF.